This is a list of T cell receptor beta chains from one sample in a study of T cell responses to AZD1222 COVID-19 vaccine. Sequencing used immunoSEQ multiplex PCR; TCRdb keeps in-frame clones, though not all of them. The repertoire holds over 100,000 clones, approximately 91% seen once, with approximately 19% in the top ten. The sequences come from peripheral blood, collected on day 0 of AZD1222 vaccination. The receptors stem from an adult in good health. CDR3s include the opening cysteine and the closing phenylalanine or tryptophan. The order of the fields is D gene, J gene, V gene, clone size, CDR3 protein, CDR3 DNA. The D gene is left open where the match is weak. The size of a clone is reported for some rows only, either as once, few or many, or as a class for expanded clones.

D: .
J: TRBJ2-7
V: TRBV5-4
size: few
CDR3: CASSSTGGPQQYF
DNA: TGTGCCAGCAGCTCCACCGGGGGTCCGCAGCAGTACTTC

D: .
J: TRBJ1-4
V: TRBV18
size: .
CDR3: CASSPLGGAEKLFF
DNA: TGTGCCAGCTCACCACTGGGGGGGGCTGAAAAACTGTTTTTT

D: .
J: TRBJ2-7
V: TRBV28
size: .
CDR3: CASSGRRDGVYEQYF
DNA: TGTGCCAGCAGTGGACGGAGGGACGGGGTGTACGAGCAGTACTTC

D: .
J: TRBJ1-3
V: TRBV27
size: .
CDR3: CASSPSGRSGNTIYF
DNA: TGTGCCAGCAGTCCCTCCGGTCGCTCTGGAAACACCATATATTTT

D: .
J: TRBJ1-6
V: TRBV27
size: once
CDR3: CASSHRAVGALHF
DNA: TGTGCCAGCAGCCACAGGGCGGTGGGGGCCCTCCACTTT

D: .
J: TRBJ1-6
V: TRBV27
size: .
CDR3: CASRRQAWDSPLHF
DNA: TGTGCCAGCAGAAGACAGGCTTGGGATTCACCCCTCCACTTT

D: TRBD2
J: TRBJ2-1
V: TRBV10-3
size: .
CDR3: CAIGAGGPYNEQFF
DNA: TGTGCCATCGGAGCGGGGGGGCCTTACAATGAGCAGTTCTTC

D: .
J: TRBJ1-1
V: TRBV2
size: .
CDR3: CASSEVWGTEAFF
DNA: TGTGCCAGCAGTGAAGTTTGGGGAACTGAAGCTTTCTTT

D: .
J: TRBJ1-2
V: TRBV24-1
size: many
CDR3: CATSDFAEGYTF
DNA: TGTGCCACCAGTGATTTTGCGGAGGGCTACACCTTC

D: TRBD1
J: TRBJ1-2
V: TRBV5-1
size: few
CDR3: CASSWGTEGREQIKVKHTF
DNA: TGCGCCAGCAGCTGGGGGACAGAGGGAAGGGAACAGATTAAGGTGAAGCACACCTTC

D: .
J: TRBJ2-5
V: TRBV5-4
size: .
CDR3: CASSLDPGLPQETQYF
DNA: TGTGCCAGCAGCCTCGATCCGGGACTCCCTCAAGAGACCCAGTACTTC

D: TRBD1
J: TRBJ2-5
V: TRBV6-2/TRBV6-3
size: .
CDR3: CASSYSSIDRGVGETQYF
DNA: TGTGCCAGCAGTTACTCATCCATCGACAGGGGCGTCGGGGAGACCCAGTACTTC

D: .
J: TRBJ2-2
V: TRBV19
size: .
CDR3: CASSIDPGAGELFF
DNA: TGTGCCAGTAGTATAGATCCGGGGGCCGGGGAGCTGTTTTTT